This T cell receptor beta chain was captured in a study of blood T cells in healthy people across ages. Notes on the study in general: Changes in expanded clonotypes were possibly confounded, as the CMV status of donors was unknown.

It was with a sample-barcoded 5' primer and a J-beta primer mix that a second PCR of roughly 7 to 12 cycles was run. Each CDR3 protein is one row after TCRdb ran MiXCR on the 5' RACE reads. The data contain approximately 1.5 million distinct CDR3 sequences, roughly 32% of them seen just once; the ten biggest clones take up roughly 12%. As concerns this clonotype: Its antigen remains unknown.

The sequenced material came from blood. The receptor's source is a woman aged 30 to 39 in good health.

The CDR3 protein is CSARLGDTPNTEAFF. CDR3 bases: TGCAGTGCTAGACTGGGGGACACCCCGAACACTGAAGCTTTCTTT. The chain couples TRBV20-1 to TRBJ1-1, with a tentative D call TRBD1 (6 bases). CDR1 is DFQATT and CDR2 is SNEGSKA in the germline V gene (reference sequence). The CDR3 length is 15 residues. Trimming took off 2 bases at V and 1 base at J, with 14 bases between the two ends.